This is a list of T cell receptor beta chains from one sample in a study of shared clonotypes between healthy human individuals. This table comes from immunoSEQ multiplex PCR, and its TCRdb copy is limited to in-frame clones, with some not included. The sample lists roughly 2.6 million clones; approximately 92% were seen once. Sequenced material: naive CD4+ T cells sorted from blood. The receptor set was obtained from a man aged 18 to 35 in good health. Both conserved end residues are part of each CDR3.

v_call	j_call	cdr3_aa
TRBV9	TRBJ1-2	CASSVGPGDYGYTF
TRBV2	TRBJ2-6	CASSEWRTGVGANVLTF
TRBV5-4	TRBJ2-3	CASSSLGSTDTQYF
TRBV2	TRBJ2-7	CASTLEQGGGSYEQYF
TRBV13	TRBJ2-7	CASSRNSYEQYF
TRBV30	TRBJ2-6	CAWRTAGANVLTF
TRBV7-9	TRBJ2-7	CASGRLAGGEEQYF
TRBV30	TRBJ1-6	CAWGPRQRINSPLHF
TRBV5-1	TRBJ2-3	CASSLRGGAGDTQYF
TRBV7-2	TRBJ2-7	CASSLAEGYSYEQYF
TRBV4-1	TRBJ1-2	CASSHGGQGFLYGYTF
TRBV6-5	TRBJ2-2	CASRNDRVAGELFF
TRBV7-6	TRBJ1-2	CASSLDPTIYGYTF
TRBV11-1	TRBJ2-2	CASSLGGSGELFF
TRBV30	TRBJ1-2	CAWSVSVRQLYGYTF
TRBV4-1	TRBJ2-7	CASSQAPKTSGNSPPYEQYF
TRBV7-2	TRBJ2-1	CATGLRDRGLNEQFF
TRBV1	TRBJ2-2	CTSSQEANRENTGELFF
TRBV19	TRBJ2-3	CASSSPPGTSAGDTQYF
TRBV7-9	TRBJ2-7	CASSVTSGGNYEQYF
TRBV18	TRBJ1-1	CASSAARGNTEAFF
TRBV5-5	TRBJ1-4	CASSSEWDEKLFF
TRBV7-2	TRBJ1-3	CASSLVPPRTIYF
TRBV5-1	TRBJ2-5	CASSFGQGYETQYF
TRBV30	TRBJ1-5	CAWSRDSSNQPQHF
TRBV7-9	TRBJ2-5	CASTSPPGETQYF
TRBV7-6	TRBJ1-4	CASSLGQGTNEKLFF
TRBV4-3	TRBJ2-5	CASSPGGPQETQYF
TRBV19	TRBJ1-5	CASSINRGRMAGTNQPQHF
TRBV6-6	TRBJ2-5	CASSTDRAGLETQYF
TRBV1	TRBJ2-2	CTSSQEGRARPWHRTGELFF
TRBV2	TRBJ1-2	CASSEAAANYGYTF